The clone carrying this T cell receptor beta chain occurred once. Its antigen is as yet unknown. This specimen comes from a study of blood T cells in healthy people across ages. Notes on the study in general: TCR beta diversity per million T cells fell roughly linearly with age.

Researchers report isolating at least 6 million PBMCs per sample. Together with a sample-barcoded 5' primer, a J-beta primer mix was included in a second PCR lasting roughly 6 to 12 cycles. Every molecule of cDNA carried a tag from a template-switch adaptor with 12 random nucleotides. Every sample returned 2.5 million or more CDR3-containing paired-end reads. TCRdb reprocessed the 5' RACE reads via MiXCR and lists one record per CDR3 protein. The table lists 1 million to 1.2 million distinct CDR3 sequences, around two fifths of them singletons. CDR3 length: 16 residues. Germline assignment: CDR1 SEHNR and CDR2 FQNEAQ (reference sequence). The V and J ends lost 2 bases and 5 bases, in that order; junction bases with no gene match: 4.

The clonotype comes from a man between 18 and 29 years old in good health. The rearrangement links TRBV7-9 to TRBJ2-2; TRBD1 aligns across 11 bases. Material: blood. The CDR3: CASSLPGQGGTGELFF. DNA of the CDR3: TGTGCCAGCAGCTTACCGGGACAGGGGGGAACCGGGGAGCTGTTTTTT.